Following are 8 T cell receptor beta chains from one sample sequenced in a study of T-cell memory formation after mild COVID-19 (dated by TCRdb to 2020 to 2022). The library relied on 5' RACE. TCRdb records Illumina NovaSeq 6000 as the sequencer. TCRdb trimmed public reads at Q25 via fastp, called clones via MiXCR and kept in-frame beta chains. Every CDR3 protein is listed once, alongside the most common genes and DNA of its rows. For this sample there are more than 300,000 distinct CDR3 sequences; more than 20% appear just once. The biggest ten clones account for 20% to 25% of the sample. Input material: PBMCs or a T cell subset sorted from them (not recorded which). These receptors were collected from a man between 18 and 29 years old who had mild COVID-19 (a few samples of this study predate the infection). The sample titles of this study are shuffled in the database, so cell type and time point are left out; the donor was told from shared clones.

The rearrangement links TRBV21-1 to TRBJ1-2; the listed D gene, TRBD1, was not tested against the DNA. TRBV21-1 is assigned pseudogene status. This CDR3 comprises 12 residues. CDR3 region: CASRDRGRGYTF. As DNA, the CDR3 is TGTGCCAGCAGAGACAGGGGGCGGGGCTACACCTTC.

This clonotype was found many times. The V call is TRBV18, the J call TRBJ2-3; D is uncertain. This CDR3 region has 13 residues. Germline assignment: CDR1 KGHSH and CDR2 LQKENI. Trimming shortened V by 6 bases and J by 0 bases, and 7 bases separated the two germline ends. The CDR3 sequence: CASSPTSTDTQYF. The CDR3 nucleotides are TGTGCCAGCTCCCCGACCAGCACAGATACGCAGTATTTT.

The chain links TRBV9 to TRBJ2-4; tentatively, D is TRBD2 (5 bases). Trimming took 4 bases from V and 6 from J, leaving 14 bases between them. The CDR3 runs 14 residues. In germline, CDR1 is SGDLS, CDR2 YYNGEE. The CDR3 bases are TGTGCCAGCAGCCGGCCCTCGGCGGGAAACATTCAGTACTTC. As protein: CASSRPSAGNIQYF. Combining the CDR3 with reference TRBV9 and TRBJ2-4 gives the whole variable domain DSGVTQTPKHLITATGQRVTLRCSPRSGDLSVYWYQQSLDQGLQFLIQYYNGEERAKGNILERFSAQQFPDLHSELNLSSLELGDSALYFCASSRPSAGNIQYFGAGTRLSVL.

The chain uses TRBV27 and TRBJ1-2; D is unclear. The germline CDR1 and CDR2 sequences are MNHEY and SMNVEV (reference sequence). Trimming removed 3 bases at V and 4 bases at J, with 9 bases between. This CDR3 is 13 amino acids long. The CDR3 sequence: CASSFGPSYGYTF. The DNA of the CDR3 is TGTGCCAGCAGTTTCGGTCCCTCCTATGGCTACACCTTC.

In this sample, this clonotype turned up many times. The chain links TRBV29-1 to TRBJ1-2; the match to TRBD1 covers 10 bases. Unmatched junction bases numbered 15, after V lost 3 bases and J lost 5 bases. The CDR3 covers 17 residues. Germline lookup yields CDR1 SQVTM and CDR2 ANQGSEA. The CDR3 is CSVDSGTGAHNYYGYTF. CDR3 coding DNA: TGCAGCGTTGATTCCGGGACAGGGGCCCACAACTATTATGGCTACACCTTC.

This clonotype showed up just a few times. V and J are TRBV5-6 and TRBJ1-5; D gene unclear. The CDR3 has 14 amino acids. With 2 bases removed from V and 7 bases from J, the gap between germline ends came to 13 bases. CDR1 SGHDT and CDR2 YYEEEE come from the germline V gene. CDR3 sequence: CASSFGGLGQPQHF. DNA for the CDR3: TGTGCCAGCAGCTTTGGAGGGCTCGGGCAGCCCCAGCATTTT.

This clonotype was detected many times. V is TRBV5-1 and J is TRBJ2-2; 7 bases align to TRBD1. J was trimmed by 3 bases and V by 0 bases; bases with no gene match: 2. The CDR3 length is 15 residues. The V gene's germline CDR1 is SGHRS and CDR2 YFSETQ. The CDR3 nucleotides read TGCGCCAGCAGCTTGGCCGGGACAGACACCGGGGAGCTGTTTTTT. It is translated as CASSLAGTDTGELFF.

The chain joins TRBV4-1 to TRBJ2-7; the D gene could be TRBD1 or TRBD2 (5 bases each). Germline CDR1 and CDR2: MGHRA and YSYEKL. The germline V and J ends were trimmed by 3 bases and 3 bases, with 12 bases remaining between them. The CDR3 spans 14 residues. CDR3 in DNA: TGCGCCAGCAGCCATGAGGGGTCGAACTACGAGCAGTACTTC. Amino acids: CASSHEGSNYEQYF.